Shown below are 8 T cell receptor beta chains from a single sample sequenced in a study of control samples from healthy donors and cancer patients. TCRdb's table, derived via immunoSEQ multiplex PCR, lists solely in-frame clones and lacks some. The data contain 60,000 to 85,000 clones, 85% to 95% of them seen just once; the ten biggest clones take up 5.8%. Material for sequencing was blood. The receptors derive from a woman aged 55-75 years in good health.

The chain combines TRBV3-1 (or the pseudogene TRBV3-2) with TRBJ1-5, with no clear D. Germline V gene data show CDR1 as LGHDT and CDR2 as YNNKEL (reference sequence). V lost 3 bases, J lost 7 bases, and 16 bases lay in between. The CDR3 covers 15 residues. The CDR3 region is CASSQDYRHNQPQHF. The CDR3 DNA reads as TGTGCCAGCAGCCAGGATTACCGACACAACCAGCCCCAGCATTTT.

The chain couples TRBV27 to TRBJ2-3; 8 bases match TRBD2. The ends lost 3 bases at V and 0 bases at J; junction bases unmatched: 5. This CDR3 region has 16 residues. Germline V gives CDR1 MNHEY, CDR2 SMNVEV (reference sequence). The CDR3 loop is CASSLLGRASTDTQYF. As DNA, the CDR3 is TGTGCCAGCAGTTTGCTCGGGAGGGCTAGCACAGATACGCAGTATTTT.

V gene TRBV4-2 combines with J gene TRBJ2-1; D may be TRBD2 (5 bases). Germline V gives CDR1 LGHNA, CDR2 YNFKEQ. Trimming took 0 bases from V and 0 from J, leaving 12 bases between them. The CDR3 extends over 17 amino acids. The CDR3 nucleotides read TGTGCCAGCAGCCAAGACGGTGGGAGAGCCTCCTACAATGAGCAGTTCTTC. Protein sequence: CASSQDGGRASYNEQFF.

The rearrangement uses TRBV6-1 and TRBJ1-2; a weak D match, TRBD1 (5 bases). This CDR3 spans 13 amino acids. Trimming pared 1 base from V and 5 bases from J, leaving 8 bases between. CDR1 is MNHNS and CDR2 is SASEGT in the germline V gene. The CDR3 coding sequence is TGTGCCAGCAGTGAAGGGGGCAGATATGGCTACACCTTC. Its translation is CASSEGGRYGYTF.

The chain uses TRBV5-4 and TRBJ1-2; tentatively, D is TRBD1 (5 bases). The germline V gene has CDR1 SGHNT and CDR2 YYREEE (reference sequence). The CDR3 length is 14 residues. V lost 1 base to trimming and J lost 5 bases, with 12 bases between them. CDR3 residues: CASSLQGYLYGYTF. As DNA, the CDR3 is TGTGCCAGCAGCTTGCAGGGATATTTGTATGGCTACACCTTC.

The rearrangement joins TRBV7-3 to TRBJ2-3, with 9 bases that match TRBD2. The junction had 3 bases not matched to a gene; V was cut back by 1 base and J by 4 bases. The CDR3 has 15 residues. Germline V gene data show CDR1 as SGHTA and CDR2 as FQGTGA. The CDR3, as DNA: TGTGCCAGCAGCTTAAGGGCTAGCGGGGCAGATACGCAGTATTTT. Its translation: CASSLRASGADTQYF.

The chain joins TRBV4-2 to TRBJ2-5; no definite D call. This CDR3 is 13 amino acids long. The V end lost 5 bases, the J end lost 1 base, and 8 bases lay between the germline ends. Germline V gene lookup returns CDR1 LGHNA and CDR2 YNFKEQ. DNA of the CDR3: TGTGCCAGCAGCTGGAACCTCCAAGAGACCCAGTACTTC. Translation: CASSWNLQETQYF.

The chain has TRBV28 and TRBJ1-2; D ambiguous. Trimming took 1 base from V and 10 from J, leaving 19 bases between them. The CDR3 length is 15 residues. Germline V gene sequence: CDR1 MDHEN, CDR2 SYDVKM. CDR3 bases: TGTGCCAGCAGTTTATACCCCGGACGGCGGGGTTTCTACACCTTC. It translates to CASSLYPGRRGFYTF.